This T cell receptor (beta chain) emerged from a study of blood T cell repertoires in COVID-19. TCRdb's copy holds only in-frame clones and misses some; the assay was immunoSEQ multiplex PCR. Counted here are about 81,000 clones, roughly 86% occurring once; the ten biggest clones make up 7% to 9.5%. The CDR3 is made up of 15 amino acids. In germline, CDR1 is MNHNY, CDR2 SVGAGI (reference sequence). Between the trimmed V and J ends, which lost 7 bases and 8 bases, there was a span of 18 bases. The chain has TRBV6-6 and TRBJ2-6; a possible D gene is TRBD1 (6 bases). This clonotype was sampled from a human donor in a cohort sampled during active COVID-19. Sequencing was performed on peripheral blood. This CDR3 reads CASTPFPGVTNVLTF. The CDR3 DNA sequence: TGTGCCAGCACCCCCTTTCCAGGGGTCACCAACGTCCTGACTTTC.